A selection of T cell receptor beta chains follows, all from one sample in a study of cytomegalovirus exposure and HLA in healthy donors. Measured with immunoSEQ multiplex PCR; TCRdb has only the in-frame clones, and not every one. The sample has about 160,000 clones, about four fifths seen once. The sequenced sample was PBMCs. Receptors originate from a male donor in good health and CMV-seronegative. CDR3s include the opening cysteine and the closing phenylalanine or tryptophan. The D gene is left open where the match is weak. Expanded clones are given a class, and other clones once, few, many or no size at all.

clone_size,j_call,v_call,d_call,cdr3_nt,cdr3_aa
NA,TRBJ1-1,TRBV4-1,TRBD1,TGCGCCAGCAGCCAAGAAGTGACAGGGCTCACTGAAGCTTTCTTT,CASSQEVTGLTEAFF
NA,TRBJ1-2,TRBV4-2,TRBD1,TGTGCCAGCAGCCAAGTTGGGGACAGCTCTAACTATGGCTACACCTTC,CASSQVGDSSNYGYTF
NA,TRBJ2-3,TRBV25-1,TRBD2,TGTGCCAGCAGTGAACCGGGACTAGCGAGCACAGATACGCAGTATTTT,CASSEPGLASTDTQYF
NA,TRBJ2-5,TRBV15,NA,TGTGCCACCAGCAGAGAAGGGGAAGAGACCCAGTACTTC,CATSREGEETQYF
NA,TRBJ2-7,TRBV7-9,NA,TGTTCCAGCAGCTTACTCTCGGGACTCTCACCCTACGAGCAGTACTTC,CSSSLLSGLSPYEQYF
NA,TRBJ1-6,TRBV7-8,NA,TGTGCCAGCAGCATAGATTCGAATTCACCCCTCCACTTT,CASSIDSNSPLHF
NA,TRBJ2-1,TRBV7-3,TRBD1,TGTGCCAGCAGCTTAACAGGACAGGGGTTCAATGAGCAGTTCTTC,CASSLTGQGFNEQFF
NA,TRBJ2-3,TRBV7-9,NA,TGTGCCAGCAGCCCGAAGCGGCGCCTCACAGATACGCAGTATTTT,CASSPKRRLTDTQYF
once,TRBJ2-7,TRBV7-3,NA,TGTGCCAGCAGCTTAGACGGGAGTAGGGGCTACGAGCAGTACTTC,CASSLDGSRGYEQYF
NA,TRBJ1-2,TRBV7-2,NA,TGTGCCAGCAGCACAAGAAACTATGGCTACACCTTC,CASSTRNYGYTF
few,TRBJ2-1,TRBV4-1,NA,TGCGCCAGCAGCCAAGCCCAGGCCAGGTACAATGAGCAGTTCTTC,CASSQAQARYNEQFF
NA,TRBJ1-5,TRBV28,NA,TGTGCCAGCAGTTTGTTTCGACAGAACAATCAGCCCCAGCATTTT,CASSLFRQNNQPQHF
NA,TRBJ2-7,TRBV7-2,TRBD2,TGTGCCAGCAGCTTAACTAGCGGAGTGGGCTACGAGCAGTACTTC,CASSLTSGVGYEQYF
NA,TRBJ2-2,TRBV2,NA,TGTGCCAGCAAGACTAGTTACACCGGGGAGCTGTTTTTT,CASKTSYTGELFF
NA,TRBJ2-1,TRBV7-2,NA,TGTGCCAGCAGCTCGCAGGGGGGTGGCTCCTACAATGAGCAGTTCTTC,CASSSQGGGSYNEQFF
few,TRBJ2-7,TRBV7-6,NA,TGTGCCAGCAGCTTCGGGGGGAGGGGGGGCCCATCCTACGAGCAGTACTTC,CASSFGGRGGPSYEQYF
NA,TRBJ2-5,TRBV7-8,TRBD1,TGTGCCAGCAGCTTAAGGAGCTGGCAGGGGGCGCATACCCAGTACTTC,CASSLRSWQGAHTQYF
NA,TRBJ2-2,TRBV7-3,TRBD1,TGTGCCAGCGGCCGACAGGGGGACACCGGGGAGCTGTTTTTT,CASGRQGDTGELFF
NA,TRBJ1-2,TRBV11-2,NA,TGTGCCAGCAGCCCCGGGACAACCTATGGCTACACCTTC,CASSPGTTYGYTF
NA,TRBJ1-2,TRBV9,TRBD1,TGTGCCAGCAGCACCCGGGACAGGGAGGCTAACTATGGCTACACCTTC,CASSTRDREANYGYTF
NA,TRBJ2-1,TRBV6-5,TRBD2,TGTGCCAGCAGTTTTGAGACTAGCGGGAATGAGCAGTTCTTC,CASSFETSGNEQFF
NA,TRBJ2-1,TRBV30,TRBD2,TGTGCCTGGAGTTTCGAGCGGGGTTCCTACAATGAGCAGTTCTTC,CAWSFERGSYNEQFF
NA,TRBJ2-6,TRBV10-3,TRBD1,TGTGCCATCAGTGCCCTCGGACAGGGGGCCCCTGGGGCCAACGTCCTGACTTTC,CAISALGQGAPGANVLTF
NA,TRBJ2-2,TRBV7-3,TRBD1,TGTGCCAGCAGCAACAGGGGGGCCGGGGAGCTGTTTTTT,CASSNRGAGELFF
few,TRBJ1-1,TRBV28,NA,TGTGCCAGCAGTGTCTCGACAGAAACTGAAGCTTTCTTT,CASSVSTETEAFF
NA,TRBJ2-5,TRBV2,TRBD2,TGTGCCAGCAGTTCCCCGCGACGGGCTAGCGGGGGGGCCCTTGGAGTAGAGACCCAGTACTTC,CASSSPRRASGGALGVETQYF
NA,TRBJ1-2,TRBV30,NA,TGTGCCTGGAGTGGAGGGTCGGGCTACACCTTC,CAWSGGSGYTF
NA,TRBJ2-5,TRBV5-1,TRBD1,TGCGCCAGCAGCGCTATTACAGGGGGAGGTGAGACCCAGTACTTC,CASSAITGGGETQYF
NA,TRBJ1-3,TRBV4-1,NA,TGCGCCAGCAGCCAACGTGCCGGGTCTGGAAACACCATATATTTT,CASSQRAGSGNTIYF
NA,TRBJ1-4,TRBV7-9,NA,TGTGCCAGCAGCCAACAGGCTCGAAATGAAAAACTGTTTTTT,CASSQQARNEKLFF
NA,TRBJ1-5,TRBV4-2,NA,TGTGCCAGCAGCCAAGAGCTGCAGGGCGGACAGCCCCAGCATTTT,CASSQELQGGQPQHF
NA,TRBJ2-5,TRBV7-8,TRBD2,TGTGCCAGCAGACTAGCGGGAGGGGGGGTACAAGAGACCCAGTACTTC,CASRLAGGGVQETQYF
NA,TRBJ2-1,TRBV9,TRBD2,TGTGCCAGCAGCGGACTAGCGGGAGGGTCGGGGGGGAATGAGCAGTTCTTC,CASSGLAGGSGGNEQFF
NA,TRBJ2-5,TRBV7-2,TRBD1,TGTGCCAGCAGCTCAAAGGGGGACAGGTTAGAGACCCAGTACTTC,CASSSKGDRLETQYF
NA,TRBJ2-7,TRBV7-9,TRBD2,TGTGCCAGCAGCTTAATAATTAGCGGGAGTAACGAGCAGTACTTC,CASSLIISGSNEQYF
NA,TRBJ1-1,TRBV10-3,TRBD1,TGTGCCATCAGTGAGTCGAGGGACAGGGTAGTGAACACTGAAGCTTTCTTT,CAISESRDRVVNTEAFF
few,TRBJ1-1,TRBV4-1,TRBD1,TGCGCCAGCAGCCAAACAGGGGAAGGGACTGAAGCTTTCTTT,CASSQTGEGTEAFF
NA,TRBJ2-5,TRBV19,TRBD2,TGTGCCAGTAGTATGGGACCGGGACTAGCGAATCAAGAGACCCAGTACTTC,CASSMGPGLANQETQYF
NA,TRBJ2-7,TRBV7-9,TRBD1,TGTGCCAGCAGCCAAGGACAGGGGGCCAACGAGCAGTACTTC,CASSQGQGANEQYF
NA,TRBJ2-2,TRBV15,TRBD1,TGTGCCACCAGCAGAGGGAAGGGGACAGGGGAAAAGGGGGAGCTGTTTTTT,CATSRGKGTGEKGELFF
NA,TRBJ2-7,TRBV27,NA,TGTGCGACAGGGAGGCGAGGAGAGCAGTACTTC,CATGRRGEQYF
NA,TRBJ2-3,TRBV7-9,NA,TGTGCCAGCAGCTTAAATCCCCCTCGGGACACAGATACGCAGTATTTT,CASSLNPPRDTDTQYF
NA,TRBJ2-1,TRBV7-8,TRBD2,TGTGCCAGCAGCCCCCTCGGCGGGAGCATCTACAATGAGCAGTTCTTC,CASSPLGGSIYNEQFF